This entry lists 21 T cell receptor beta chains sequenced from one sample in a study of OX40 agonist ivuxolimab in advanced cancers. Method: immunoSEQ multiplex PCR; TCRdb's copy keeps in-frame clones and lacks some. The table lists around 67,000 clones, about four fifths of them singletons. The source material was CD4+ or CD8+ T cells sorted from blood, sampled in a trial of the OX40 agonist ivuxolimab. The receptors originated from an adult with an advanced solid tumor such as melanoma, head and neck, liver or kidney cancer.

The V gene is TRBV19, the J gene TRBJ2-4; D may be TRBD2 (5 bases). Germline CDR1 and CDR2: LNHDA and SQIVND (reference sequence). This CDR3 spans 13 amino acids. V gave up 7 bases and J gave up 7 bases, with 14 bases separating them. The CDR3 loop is CASTANRTNIQYF. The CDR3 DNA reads TGTGCCAGTACTGCCAATAGGACTAACATTCAGTACTTC.

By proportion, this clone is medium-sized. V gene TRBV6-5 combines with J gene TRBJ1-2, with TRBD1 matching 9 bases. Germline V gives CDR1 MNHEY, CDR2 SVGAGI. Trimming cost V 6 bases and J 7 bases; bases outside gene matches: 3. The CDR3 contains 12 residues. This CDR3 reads CASRQGAGGYTF. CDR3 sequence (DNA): TGTGCCAGCAGACAGGGGGCGGGTGGCTACACCTTC.

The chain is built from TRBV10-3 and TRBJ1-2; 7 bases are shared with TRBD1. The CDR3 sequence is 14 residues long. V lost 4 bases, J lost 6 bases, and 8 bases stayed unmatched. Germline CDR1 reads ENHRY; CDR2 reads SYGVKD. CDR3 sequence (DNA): TGTGCCATCAGTGGGGGAGGGGGCCGAGATGGCTACACCTTC. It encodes CAISGGGGRDGYTF.

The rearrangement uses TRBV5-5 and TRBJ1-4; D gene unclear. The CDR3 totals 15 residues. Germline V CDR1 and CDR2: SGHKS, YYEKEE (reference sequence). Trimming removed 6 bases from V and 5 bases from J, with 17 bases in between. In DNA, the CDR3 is TGTGCCAGCAAACCCGCGGAAGCCCCAAATGAAAAACTGTTTTTT. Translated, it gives CASKPAEAPNEKLFF.

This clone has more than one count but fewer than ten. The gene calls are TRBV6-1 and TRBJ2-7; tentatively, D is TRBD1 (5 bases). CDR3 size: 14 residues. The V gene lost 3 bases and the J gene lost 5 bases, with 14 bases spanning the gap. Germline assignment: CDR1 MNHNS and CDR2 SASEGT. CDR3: CASSDRGRRHEQYF. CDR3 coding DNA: TGTGCCAGCAGTGATAGGGGCAGGCGCCACGAGCAGTACTTC.

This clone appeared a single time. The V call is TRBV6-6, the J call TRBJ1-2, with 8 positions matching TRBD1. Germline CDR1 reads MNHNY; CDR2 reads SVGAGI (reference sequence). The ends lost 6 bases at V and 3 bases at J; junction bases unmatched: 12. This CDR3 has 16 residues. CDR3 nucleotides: TGTGCCAGCAGCCGCTGGGCTCTACAGGGGGACTATGGCTACACCTTC. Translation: CASSRWALQGDYGYTF.

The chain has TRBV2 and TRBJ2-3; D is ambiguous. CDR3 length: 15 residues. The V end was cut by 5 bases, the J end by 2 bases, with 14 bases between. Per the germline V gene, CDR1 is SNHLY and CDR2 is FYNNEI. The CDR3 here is CASSKHEVLTDTQYF. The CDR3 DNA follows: TGTGCCAGCAGTAAGCATGAGGTCCTCACAGATACGCAGTATTTT.

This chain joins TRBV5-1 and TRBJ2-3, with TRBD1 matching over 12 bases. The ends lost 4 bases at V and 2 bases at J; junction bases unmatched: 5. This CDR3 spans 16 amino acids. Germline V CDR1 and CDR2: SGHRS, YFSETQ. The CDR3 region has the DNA TGCGCCAGCAGCACGGGACAGGGGGCGAACACAGATACGCAGTATTTT. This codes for CASSTGQGANTDTQYF.

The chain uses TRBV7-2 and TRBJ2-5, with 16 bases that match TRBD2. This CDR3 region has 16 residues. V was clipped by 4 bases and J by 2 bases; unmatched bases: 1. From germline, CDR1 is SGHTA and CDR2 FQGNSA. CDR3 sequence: CASSSGLAGGQETQYF. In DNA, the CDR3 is TGTGCCAGCAGCTCGGGACTAGCGGGGGGGCAAGAGACCCAGTACTTC.

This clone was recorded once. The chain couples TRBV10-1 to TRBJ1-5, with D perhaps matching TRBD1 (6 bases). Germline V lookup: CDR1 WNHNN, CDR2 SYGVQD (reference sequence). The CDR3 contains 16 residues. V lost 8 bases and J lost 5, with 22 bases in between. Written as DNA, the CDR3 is TGCGCCAGCCCTCCGGGGGGGCCCGAGAATCATCAGCCCCAGCATTTT. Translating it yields CASPPGGPENHQPQHF.

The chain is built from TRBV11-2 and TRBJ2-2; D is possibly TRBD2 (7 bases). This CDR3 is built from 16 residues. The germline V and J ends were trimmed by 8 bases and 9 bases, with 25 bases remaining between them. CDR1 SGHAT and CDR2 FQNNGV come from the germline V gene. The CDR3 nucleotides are TGTGCCAGCTCAGAGGGGGGGCGCCGAACTTTTAGGGAGCTGTTTTTT. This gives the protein CASSEGGRRTFRELFF.

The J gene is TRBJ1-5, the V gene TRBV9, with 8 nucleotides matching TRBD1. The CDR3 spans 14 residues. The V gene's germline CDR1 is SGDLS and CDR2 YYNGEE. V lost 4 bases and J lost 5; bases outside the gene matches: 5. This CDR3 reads CASSLDRGDQPQHF. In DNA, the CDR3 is TGTGCCAGCAGCCTCGACAGGGGAGATCAGCCCCAGCATTTT.

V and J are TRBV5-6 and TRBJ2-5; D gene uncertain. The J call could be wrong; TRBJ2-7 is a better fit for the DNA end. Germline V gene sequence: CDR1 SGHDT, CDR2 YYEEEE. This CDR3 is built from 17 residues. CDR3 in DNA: TGTGCCAGCAGCTCGAGAGTCCCAGGACGGAACCTCTACGAGCAGTACTTC. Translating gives CASSSRVPGRNLYEQYF.

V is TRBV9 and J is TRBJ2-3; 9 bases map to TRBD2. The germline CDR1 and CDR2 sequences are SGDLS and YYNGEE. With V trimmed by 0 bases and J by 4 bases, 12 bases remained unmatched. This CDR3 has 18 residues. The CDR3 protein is CASSVGLRGGRSADTQYF. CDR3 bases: TGTGCCAGCAGCGTAGGTTTGCGGGGGGGCCGAAGTGCAGATACGCAGTATTTT.

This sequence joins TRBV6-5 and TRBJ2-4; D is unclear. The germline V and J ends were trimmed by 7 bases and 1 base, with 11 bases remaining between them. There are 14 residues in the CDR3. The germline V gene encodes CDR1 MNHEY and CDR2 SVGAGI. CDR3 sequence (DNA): TGTGCCAGCACCCCTTTTGGGGCCAAAAACATTCAGTACTTC. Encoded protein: CASTPFGAKNIQYF.

CDR3 loop: CASSVVGGFGYTF. CDR3 sequence (DNA): TGTGCCAGCAGCGTAGTCGGGGGCTTTGGCTACACCTTC. The J gene is TRBJ1-2, the V gene TRBV9, with D possibly being TRBD1 (6 bases). The CDR3 is made up of 13 amino acids. The V gene lost 0 bases and the J gene lost 7 bases, with 10 bases spanning the gap. Germline V gives CDR1 SGDLS, CDR2 YYNGEE.

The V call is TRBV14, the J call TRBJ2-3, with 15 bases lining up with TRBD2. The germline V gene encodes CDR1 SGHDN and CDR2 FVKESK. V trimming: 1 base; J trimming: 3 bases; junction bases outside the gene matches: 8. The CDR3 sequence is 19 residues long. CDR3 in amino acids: CASSQGLGLAGGQTDTQYF. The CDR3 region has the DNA TGTGCCAGCAGCCAAGGATTAGGACTAGCGGGGGGGCAGACAGATACGCAGTATTTT.

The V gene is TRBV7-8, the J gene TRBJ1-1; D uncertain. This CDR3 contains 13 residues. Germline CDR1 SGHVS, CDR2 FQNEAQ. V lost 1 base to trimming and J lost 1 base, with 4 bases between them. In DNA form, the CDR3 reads TGTGCCAGCAGCTTAGTTGGGAACACTGAAGCTTTCTTT. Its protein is CASSLVGNTEAFF.

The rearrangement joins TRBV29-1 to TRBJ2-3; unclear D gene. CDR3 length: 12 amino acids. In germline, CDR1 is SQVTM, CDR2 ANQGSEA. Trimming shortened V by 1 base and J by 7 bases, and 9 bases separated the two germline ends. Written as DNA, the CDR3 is TGCAGCGTTGAAGCCGTCTCCTATACGCAGTATTTT. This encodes CSVEAVSYTQYF.

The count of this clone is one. The CDR3 DNA sequence: TGTGCCAGCAGCAGCAGACAGGGGACGTACAATGAGCAGTTCTTC. This translates into CASSSRQGTYNEQFF. This chain uses TRBV9 with TRBJ2-1; 8 bases fit TRBD1. This CDR3 comprises 15 residues. J lost 4 bases, V lost 4 bases, and 7 bases had no gene match. The germline gives CDR1 SGDLS, CDR2 YYNGEE.

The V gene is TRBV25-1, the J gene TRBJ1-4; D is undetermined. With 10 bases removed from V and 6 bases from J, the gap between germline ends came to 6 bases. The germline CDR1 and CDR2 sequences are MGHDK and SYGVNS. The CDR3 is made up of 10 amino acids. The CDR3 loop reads CAIGDEKLFF. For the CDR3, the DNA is TGTGCCATCGGGGATGAAAAACTGTTTTTT. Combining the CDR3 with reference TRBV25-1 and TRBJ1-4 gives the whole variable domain EADIYQTPRYLVIGTGKKITLECSQTMGHDKMYWYQQDPGMELHLIHYSYGVNSTEKGDLSSESTVSRIRTEHFPLTLESARPSHTSQYLCAIGDEKLFFGSGTQLSVL.